The clone carrying this TCR beta chain was counted only a few times. Its matching antigen is unknown. The entry originates in a study of metastatic and nonmetastatic thyroid tumors. Study as a whole: The authors compared repertoires across blood and tumor or nodule tissue from malignant and benign thyroid patients. The study's findings and limits: Malignant tumors reportedly showed significantly higher TCR beta diversity than benign nodules in both blood and tumor.

Treatment of any kind had been given to no patient before thyroid surgery. Original processing notes: CDR3 differences across clinicopathological groups were used to build a distant-metastasis classifier for papillary thyroid cancer. MiXCR re-clonotyped the PCR reads for TCRdb. The V and J calls were not made by the authors but by TCRdb's processing. The sample shows approximately 86,000 clones, around 13% of them seen only once. Germline loops: CDR1 MNHNS, CDR2 SASEGT. Deletions cut 5 bases from V and 1 base from J, with 18 bases between. The CDR3 totals 16 residues. The specimen sequenced was tumor tissue. The chain joins TRBV6-1 to TRBJ2-7; perhaps TRBD2 as D (5 bases). This clonotype originated in a female donor with papillary thyroid cancer or a benign thyroid nodule (not recorded which). Some clones in this sample may be carry-over from other donors' samples. The DNA of the CDR3 is TGTGCCAGCAGTAAGGACTGGGCGTCAAGATCCTACGAGCAGTACTTC. Its protein product is CASSKDWASRSYEQYF.